One sample yielded the 25 T cell receptor beta chains listed below, sequenced in a study of response to subunit inactivated influenza vaccine. TCRdb redid the calling of the RT-PCR reads with MiXCR, one entry per CDR3 protein. In the table there are a few hundred thousand distinct CDR3 sequences, 12% to 15% of which are singletons. The sample here was PBMCs from blood, taken approximately 12 days after vaccination. The receptors originated from a man aged 45-65 years who received an inactivated influenza vaccine.

The rearrangement links TRBV7-9 to TRBJ2-2, with D possibly matching TRBD1 (6 bases). This CDR3 spans 14 amino acids. V was trimmed by 5 bases and J by 6 bases, leaving 13 bases between them. The germline CDR1 and CDR2 sequences are SEHNR and FQNEAQ (reference sequence). CDR3 amino acids: CASSKPQGSGELFF. CDR3 sequence (DNA): TGTGCCAGCAGCAAACCACAGGGTTCCGGGGAGCTGTTTTTT.

The chain employs TRBV4-3 and TRBJ1-2, with 12 bases lining up with TRBD1. Germline assignment: CDR1 LGHNA and CDR2 YSLEER. The J segment lost 8 bases and the V segment lost 2 bases, leaving 6 bases of the junction unmatched. The CDR3 is 15 amino acids. CDR3: CASSQTGQGAWGYTF. DNA for the CDR3: TGCGCCAGCAGCCAAACGGGACAGGGGGCGTGGGGCTACACCTTC.

This clonotype has at least ten counts. The chain uses TRBV5-1 and TRBJ2-1; D is tentatively TRBD1 or TRBD2 (6 bases each). V lost 0 bases to trimming and J lost 6 bases, with 10 bases between them. This CDR3 is built from 14 residues. CDR1 and CDR2 (germline): SGHRS, YFSETQ. The CDR3 sequence: CASSLEEGGNEQFF. The DNA for the CDR3 is TGCGCCAGCAGCTTGGAGGAGGGGGGCAATGAGCAGTTCTTC.

The V and J genes are TRBV27 and TRBJ2-1; possible D gene TRBD1, 6 bases. Germline V gene lookup returns CDR1 MNHEY and CDR2 SMNVEV (reference sequence). The CDR3 extends over 14 amino acids. V lost 5 bases and J lost 4, with 12 bases in between. DNA for the CDR3: TGTGCCAGCAGTAAAACCGGACAGTACAATGAGCAGTTCTTC. Translating gives CASSKTGQYNEQFF.

This clonotype has more than one count but fewer than ten. The chain uses TRBV28 and TRBJ2-2; 7 nucleotides match TRBD2. Germline-derived CDR1 and CDR2 are MDHEN and SYDVKM. Trimming at V came to 9 bases and at J to 5 bases, leaving 12 bases not matched to a gene. The CDR3 has 15 amino acids. The CDR3 nucleotides are TGTGCCAGAATCCCCTGGGGGGGAAGGACCGGGGAGCTGTTTTTT. Translated: CARIPWGGRTGELFF.

This clonotype was observed a handful of times. The chain employs TRBV5-6 and TRBJ2-7, with D hard to call. This CDR3 comprises 14 residues. Between the trimmed V and J ends, which lost 3 bases and 8 bases, there was a span of 18 bases. Germline CDR1 is SGHDT and CDR2 is YYEEEE. The CDR3 region is CASSSYRAPFQQYF. In nucleotides, the CDR3 is TGTGCCAGCAGCTCTTACCGGGCCCCTTTTCAGCAGTACTTC.

This clonotype appeared a few times. The CDR3 coding sequence is TGTGCCAGCAGCTTCTTCGGCACAAGGGCCCAGCATTTT. It is translated as CASSFFGTRAQHF. The chain joins TRBV5-6 to TRBJ1-5; D not resolved. Germline V CDR1 and CDR2: SGHDT, YYEEEE. V gave up 2 bases and J gave up 11 bases, with 14 bases separating them. The CDR3 extends over 13 amino acids.

The chain combines TRBV6-5 with TRBJ2-7; unclear D gene. V was shortened by 2 bases and J by 2 bases, with 7 bases between the two germline ends. Germline CDR1 and CDR2: MNHEY and SVGAGI. The CDR3 is 13 amino acids. CDR3 nucleotides: TGTGCCAGCAGTTACGGGGTCGCCTACGAGCAGTACTTC. Its translation is CASSYGVAYEQYF.

This clonotype was recorded many times. V usage is TRBV29-1 and J usage is TRBJ2-1; D unclear. The V end lost 6 bases, the J end lost 1 base, and 10 bases lay between the germline ends. The CDR3 sequence is 13 residues long. CDR1 and CDR2 from the germline V gene are SQVTM and ANQGSEA. CDR3 loop: CSVRASSYNEQFF. The CDR3 nucleotides are TGCAGCGTAAGGGCGAGTTCCTACAATGAGCAGTTCTTC.

The chain has TRBV12-3 or TRBV12-4 and TRBJ2-5; D is undetermined. Trimming shortened V by 3 bases and J by 7 bases, and 9 bases separated the two germline ends. This CDR3 comprises 12 residues. The CDR3 protein is CASSFRWGTQYF. CDR3 bases: TGTGCCAGCAGTTTCAGGTGGGGGACCCAGTACTTC.

This clonotype was seen a few times. The chain joins TRBV29-1 to TRBJ1-2; D is unresolved. Trimming shortened V by 7 bases and J by 0 bases, and 12 bases separated the two germline ends. Looked up from germline, CDR1 is SQVTM and CDR2 is ANQGSEA. This CDR3 is 13 amino acids long. This CDR3 is CSGRTAPNYGYTF. Written as DNA, the CDR3 is TGCAGCGGACGCACCGCACCTAACTATGGCTACACCTTC.

The chain recombines TRBV20-1 with TRBJ1-5; 8 nucleotides align to TRBD1. Germline V gene sequence: CDR1 DFQATT, CDR2 SNEGSKA (reference sequence). This CDR3 comprises 16 residues. Trimming cost V 3 bases and J 6 bases; bases outside gene matches: 13. CDR3 DNA sequence: TGCAGTGCTAGCCAAGGACAGGGTCTGGTAAGTCAGCCCCAGCATTTT. It translates to CSASQGQGLVSQPQHF.

This clonotype was seen ten or more times. The J gene is TRBJ1-6, the V gene TRBV9; D is unresolved. This CDR3 contains 15 residues. Germline V lookup: CDR1 SGDLS, CDR2 YYNGEE. The germline V and J ends were trimmed by 4 bases and 10 bases, with 18 bases remaining between them. Here the CDR3 DNA reads TGTGCCAGCAGCTCGAGCACAGTCGCAGCGTCACCCCTCCACTTT. The encoded protein is CASSSSTVAASPLHF. The full variable domain, completed using reference TRBV9 and TRBJ1-6, is DSGVTQTPKHLITATGQRVTLRCSPRSGDLSVYWYQQSLDQGLQFLIQYYNGEERAKGNILERFSAQQFPDLHSELNLSSLELGDSALYFCASSSSTVAASPLHFGNGTRLTVT.

This clonotype turned up a few times. The rearrangement links TRBV29-1 to TRBJ2-3; TRBD1 is a possible D gene (5 bases). Trimming took off 3 bases at V and 4 bases at J, with 11 bases between the two ends. Germline V lookup: CDR1 SQVTM, CDR2 ANQGSEA. CDR3 size: 13 residues. This CDR3 reads CSVEGRVSDTQYF. In DNA form, the CDR3 reads TGCAGCGTTGAGGGGCGAGTGTCAGATACGCAGTATTTT.

V gene TRBV30 combines with J gene TRBJ2-1, with 9 bases identical to TRBD2. The CDR3 consists of 13 residues. Germline-derived CDR1 and CDR2 are GTSNPN and SVGIG (reference sequence). CDR3: CAFEEGLANEQFF. In DNA form, the CDR3 reads TGTGCATTCGAGGAGGGACTAGCCAATGAGCAGTTCTTC.

The CDR3 bases are TGTGCCAGCAGCCAGCCGGGGACAAGAAACAATGAGCAGTTCTTC. Its protein product is CASSQPGTRNNEQFF. J is TRBJ2-1 and V is TRBV7-6; D perhaps matches TRBD1 (6 bases). Deletions cut 5 bases from V and 5 bases from J, with 16 bases between. From germline, CDR1 is SGHVS and CDR2 FNYEAQ. The CDR3 spans 15 residues.

This clonotype came up many times. This rearrangement joins TRBV4-2 to TRBJ2-3; a weak D match, TRBD1 (5 bases). V lost 3 bases and J 4 bases, leaving 8 bases between the germline ends. The CDR3 consists of 13 residues. The germline V gene encodes CDR1 LGHNA and CDR2 YNFKEQ. CDR3 nucleotide sequence: TGTGCCAGCAGCCAGGGGCTCGCAGATACGCAGTATTTT. Protein product: CASSQGLADTQYF.

The CDR3 sequence: CASSHGLAGGRTGELFF. The CDR3 bases are TGTGCCAGCAGTCACGGACTAGCGGGGGGGCGGACCGGGGAGCTGTTTTTT. V usage is TRBV6-5 and J usage is TRBJ2-2; TRBD2 matches 15 bases. The germline V gene encodes CDR1 MNHEY and CDR2 SVGAGI. The CDR3 is 17 residues long. After removal of 5 bases from V and 5 bases from J, the junction contained 6 bases not matched to a gene.

This clonotype has a handful of counts. This rearrangement joins TRBV12-3 or TRBV12-4 to TRBJ2-3; 10 nucleotides match TRBD1. This CDR3 spans 17 amino acids. V lost 3 bases to trimming and J lost 3 bases; unmatched junction nucleotides: 9. The CDR3 is CASSLWGQGKGTDTQYF. CDR3 in DNA: TGTGCCAGCAGTTTGTGGGGACAGGGGAAAGGGACAGATACGCAGTATTTT.

The genes are TRBV10-3 and TRBJ2-3; 7 nucleotides match TRBD2. V lost 4 bases to trimming and J lost 4 bases; unmatched junction nucleotides: 5. The CDR3 is 14 amino acids. Germline V CDR1 and CDR2: ENHRY, SYGVKD. The CDR3 coding sequence is TGTGCCATCAGTGGGCGGGAGCTCCCAGATACGCAGTATTTT. Its translation: CAISGRELPDTQYF.

This chain connects TRBV12-3 or TRBV12-4 to TRBJ2-6, with unresolved D. This CDR3 has 15 residues. V was cut by 0 bases and J by 2 bases, with 5 bases left in between. The CDR3 DNA reads as TGTGCCAGCAGTTTAGCGCGTCCTGGGGCCAACGTCCTGACTTTC. It specifies CASSLARPGANVLTF.

This chain links TRBV10-3 with TRBJ2-1; 7 bases line up with TRBD2. CDR1 ENHRY and CDR2 SYGVKD come from the germline V gene. After removal of 5 bases from V and 4 bases from J, the junction contained 8 bases not matched to a gene. The CDR3 contains 15 residues. The CDR3 spells CAISPNGGEYNEQFF. For the CDR3, the DNA is TGTGCCATCAGTCCCAATGGGGGGGAATACAATGAGCAGTTCTTC.

This clonotype turned up a few times. This chain uses TRBV5-6 with TRBJ1-5; no reliable D call. The germline V gene encodes CDR1 SGHDT and CDR2 YYEEEE. Trimming took 2 bases from V and 3 from J, leaving 9 bases between them. This CDR3 comprises 14 residues. The CDR3 is CASSLRLDNQPQHF. The DNA of the CDR3 is TGTGCCAGCAGCTTAAGGCTAGACAATCAGCCCCAGCATTTT.

The chain links TRBV20-1 to TRBJ2-1; D is unclear. The CDR3 loop spans 14 amino acids. CDR1 is DFQATT, CDR2 SNEGSKA, per germline (reference sequence). Trimming stripped 0 bases from V and 7 bases from J, with 13 bases between. CDR3 DNA: TGCAGTGCTAGAGATTTGCAAACGTGGAATGAGCAGTTCTTC. Amino acid sequence: CSARDLQTWNEQFF.

The CDR3 region is CASSQDPQGNIETQYF. CDR3 in DNA: TGTGCCAGCAGCCAAGATCCGCAGGGAAATATAGAGACCCAGTACTTC. The rearrangement links TRBV4-2 to TRBJ2-5; possibly TRBD1 for D (5 bases). The CDR3 is 16 amino acids. Germline V gene sequence: CDR1 LGHNA, CDR2 YNFKEQ. V lost 0 bases and J lost 4, with 15 bases in between.